One sample yielded the 28 T cell receptor beta chains listed below, sequenced in a study of CD8 T cells in ankylosing spondylitis. TCRdb independently ran MiXCR on the 5' RACE reads; one entry per CDR3 protein. The sample gives about 500,000 distinct CDR3 sequences, approximately 5.3% of which show up once; 3% to 4.5% is in the top ten. Findings of the study overall: Eight highly homologous variants formed a TCR beta motif that appeared characteristic of ankylosing spondylitis blood.

No antigen is known for these receptors. The sample was blood, either unsorted or a sorted T cell fraction (not recorded which). These TCRs come from a male donor with ankylosing spondylitis.

This clonotype was counted at least ten times. The rearrangement uses TRBV7-2 and TRBJ1-3; TRBD1 matches at 7 bases. The CDR3 totals 14 residues. Germline lookup yields CDR1 SGHTA and CDR2 FQGNSA. The junction had 5 bases not matched to a gene; V was cut back by 7 bases and J by 2 bases. DNA of the CDR3: TGTGCCAGCACCCTGAGGGGGCCTGGAAACACCATATATTTT. Protein: CASTLRGPGNTIYF.

This clonotype was detected many times. The chain combines TRBV25-1 with TRBJ1-5; 8 nucleotides line up with TRBD1. The V and J ends lost 4 bases and 5 bases, in that order; junction bases with no gene match: 7. The CDR3 is 15 residues long. Germline assignment: CDR1 MGHDK and CDR2 SYGVNS. CDR3 sequence (DNA): TGTGCCAGCAGTGCCAAGGACAGGGTCGATCAGCCCCAGCATTTT. Translating gives CASSAKDRVDQPQHF. Drawing the rest from reference TRBV25-1 and TRBJ1-5, the complete variable domain is EADIYQTPRYLVIGTGKKITLECSQTMGHDKMYWYQQDPGMELHLIHYSYGVNSTEKGDLSSESTVSRIRTEHFPLTLESARPSHTSQYLCASSAKDRVDQPQHFGDGTRLSIL.

The rearrangement uses TRBV12-3 or TRBV12-4 and TRBJ2-5, with TRBD1 matching 9 bases. The CDR3 runs 16 residues. V was pared by 3 bases and J by 4 bases, with 9 bases of the junction left unmatched. The CDR3: CASSLSPGQGSETQYF. In DNA form, the CDR3 reads TGTGCCAGCAGTTTGTCACCGGGACAGGGATCAGAGACCCAGTACTTC.

This clonotype has a count of ten or more. This chain uses TRBV4-1 with TRBJ2-5, with D perhaps given as TRBD1 or TRBD2 (6 bases each). CDR3 length: 15 amino acids. Trimming took 4 bases from V and 4 from J, leaving 16 bases between them. CDR1 and CDR2 (germline): MGHRA, YSYEKL. The CDR3, as DNA: TGCGCCAGCAGCCGAGGAGGGGGGCGCGGAGAGACCCAGTACTTC. Encoded protein: CASSRGGGRGETQYF.

The chain joins TRBV5-1 to TRBJ2-7; TRBD1 or TRBD2 may be the D gene (5 bases each). The CDR3 length is 15 residues. Trimming removed 3 bases at V and 6 bases at J, with 19 bases between. The germline V gene has CDR1 SGHRS and CDR2 YFSETQ. CDR3 residues: CASSSTASGTLEQYF. In DNA, the CDR3 is TGCGCCAGCAGCTCCACCGCCTCCGGGACCCTCGAGCAGTACTTC. The whole variable domain, remainder taken from reference TRBV5-1 and TRBJ2-7, is KAGVTQTPRYLIKTRGQQVTLSCSPISGHRSVSWYQQTPGQGLQFLFEYFSETQRNKGNFPGRFSGRQFSNSRSEMNVSTLELGDSALYLCASSSTASGTLEQYFGPGTRLTVT.

Ten or more counts support this clonotype. The V call is TRBV18, the J call TRBJ2-4; tentatively, D is TRBD1 or TRBD2 (5 bases each). Trimming removed 5 bases at V and 10 bases at J, with 15 bases between. The V gene's germline CDR1 is KGHSH and CDR2 LQKENI. This CDR3 contains 13 residues. Written as DNA, the CDR3 is TGTGCCAGCTCAATCGGGACCGATGGTATTCAGTACTTC. Residues: CASSIGTDGIQYF.

The sample holds many counts of this clonotype. The rearrangement links TRBV28 to TRBJ2-1; 7 nucleotides align to TRBD1. The CDR3 extends over 15 amino acids. The V segment lost 6 bases and the J segment 1 base; nucleotides outside the gene matches: 6. Germline-derived CDR1 and CDR2 are MDHEN and SYDVKM. This CDR3 reads CASRVTGASYNEQFF. CDR3 nucleotides: TGTGCCAGCAGGGTAACAGGGGCATCCTACAATGAGCAGTTCTTC.

This clonotype was found many times. The chain employs TRBV5-1 and TRBJ2-7, with a weak D call TRBD2 (6 bases). V was clipped by 1 base and J by 1 base, with 12 bases between them. Germline V gives CDR1 SGHRS, CDR2 YFSETQ. The CDR3 has 15 residues. CDR3 nucleotides: TGCGCCAGCAGCTTGAGGTTCGGGAGTTCCTACGAGCAGTACTTC. Translation gives CASSLRFGSSYEQYF.

This clonotype was detected ten times or more. The chain joins TRBV27 to TRBJ2-7, with D perhaps matching TRBD1 (6 bases). The CDR3 is 15 residues long. Germline CDR1 is MNHEY and CDR2 is SMNVEV (reference sequence). Trimming took off 9 bases at V and 2 bases at J, with 20 bases between the two ends. The DNA for the CDR3 is TGTGCCAGTCTCCAGCGGTGGGACACGACCTACGAGCAGTACTTC. This sequence encodes CASLQRWDTTYEQYF.

The sample holds many counts of this clonotype. J is TRBJ1-1 and V is TRBV11-1, with TRBD1 matching over 9 bases. V gave up 3 bases and J gave up 6 bases; unmatched junction bases: 2. CDR1 SGHAT and CDR2 FQDESV come from the germline V gene (reference sequence). The CDR3 extends over 13 amino acids. The CDR3 coding sequence is TGTGCCAGCAGCTTCCGGACAGGGGCTGAAGCTTTCTTT. Translated, it gives CASSFRTGAEAFF.

V and J are TRBV19 and TRBJ2-4; D unresolved. The V gene's germline CDR1 is LNHDA and CDR2 SQIVND (reference sequence). Trimming stripped 6 bases from V and 0 bases from J, with 6 bases between. The CDR3 contains 13 residues. Here the CDR3 DNA reads TGTGCCAGTAGCGAGGTAGCCAAAAACATTCAGTACTTC. Its translation is CASSEVAKNIQYF.

This clonotype was recorded many times. The V and J genes are TRBV7-8 and TRBJ2-3, with 11 bases that match TRBD2. CDR1 and CDR2 from the germline V gene are SGHVS and FQNEAQ. The ends lost 4 bases at V and 5 bases at J; junction bases unmatched: 11. There are 17 residues in the CDR3. CDR3: CASSSSLLAGGIDTQYF. Written as DNA, the CDR3 is TGTGCCAGCAGCTCCTCACTGCTAGCGGGAGGTATAGATACGCAGTATTTT.

There are many counts of this clonotype. The genes are TRBV27 and TRBJ1-1, with D uncertain. CDR1 is MNHEY, CDR2 SMNVEV, per germline (reference sequence). Trimming removed 7 bases from V and 5 bases from J, with 17 bases in between. The CDR3 runs to 14 residues. The CDR3 spells CASIFPGPETEAFF. The CDR3 DNA reads as TGTGCCAGCATCTTTCCGGGCCCCGAAACTGAAGCTTTCTTT.

This clonotype was observed many times. This chain connects TRBV7-9 to TRBJ1-5; 7 positions agree with TRBD1. Germline assignment: CDR1 SEHNR and CDR2 FQNEAQ (reference sequence). J was trimmed by 2 bases and V by 5 bases; bases with no gene match: 3. The CDR3 extends over 14 amino acids. The CDR3 DNA sequence: TGTGCCAGCAGCGTCGGGACAGGCAATCAGCCCCAGCATTTT. Its protein product is CASSVGTGNQPQHF.

Ten or more counts support this clonotype. V and J are TRBV29-1 and TRBJ1-1; D perhaps matches TRBD1 (5 bases). This CDR3 comprises 15 residues. Looked up from germline, CDR1 is SQVTM and CDR2 is ANQGSEA. Trimming took off 7 bases at V and 0 bases at J, with 18 bases between the two ends. This CDR3 reads CSAAEARVMNTEAFF. Here the CDR3 DNA reads TGCAGCGCCGCGGAGGCCAGGGTTATGAACACTGAAGCTTTCTTT.

This chain joins TRBV11-3 and TRBJ2-1; D is possibly TRBD2 (6 bases). Trimming removed 3 bases from V and 2 bases from J, with 14 bases in between. Germline V lookup: CDR1 SGHNT, CDR2 YENEEA. The length of the CDR3 is 16 residues. As DNA, the CDR3 is TGTGCCAGCAGCTTTGGAGGGGAGGCTGCCTACAATGAGCAGTTCTTC. It specifies CASSFGGEAAYNEQFF.

This clonotype has more than one count but fewer than ten. This chain joins TRBV27 and TRBJ2-7; D not certain. Germline V gene sequence: CDR1 MNHEY, CDR2 SMNVEV (reference sequence). The V end was cut by 5 bases, the J end by 6 bases, with 14 bases between. The CDR3 sequence is 13 residues long. The DNA for the CDR3 is TGTGCCAGCAGTCAACCGGCCCCTTCCGAGCAGTACTTC. It codes for CASSQPAPSEQYF.

This clonotype was observed many times. This chain joins TRBV29-1 and TRBJ1-1; D is possibly TRBD1 (5 bases). Between the trimmed V and J ends, which lost 6 bases and 1 base, there was a span of 15 bases. The CDR3 sequence is 14 residues long. Germline values: CDR1 SQVTM, CDR2 ANQGSEA. The CDR3 nucleotides are TGCAGCGTCCGGACATTCACGGGGAACACTGAAGCTTTCTTT. Translating it yields CSVRTFTGNTEAFF.

The table lists this clonotype with many counts. The chain couples TRBV7-8 to TRBJ2-4, with TRBD1 matching over 8 bases. CDR3 length equals 15 residues. Germline V gene data show CDR1 as SGHVS and CDR2 as FQNEAQ. With V trimmed by 4 bases and J by 8 bases, 10 bases remained unmatched. The CDR3 nucleotides read TGTGCCAGCAGCTCCTTATTGACAGGGGCGTACATTCAGTACTTC. Protein: CASSSLLTGAYIQYF. Full variable domain (missing parts from reference TRBV7-8 and TRBJ2-4): GAGVSQSPRYKVAKRGQDVALRCDPISGHVSLFWYQQALGQGPEFLTYFQNEAQLDKSGLPSDRFFAERPEGSVSTLKIQRTQQEDSAVYLCASSSLLTGAYIQYFGAGTRLSVL.

This clonotype was observed many times. V usage is TRBV5-6 and J usage is TRBJ1-3, with unresolved D. Trimming took off 0 bases at V and 8 bases at J, with 6 bases between the two ends. Germline lookup yields CDR1 SGHDT and CDR2 YYEEEE. The CDR3 has 12 amino acids. The CDR3 protein is CASSLGVDTIYF. The CDR3 coding sequence is TGTGCCAGCAGCTTGGGTGTCGACACCATATATTTT.

This clonotype occurred many times. The V gene is TRBV3-1, the J gene TRBJ2-5, with D possibly being TRBD1 (5 bases). This CDR3 contains 12 residues. Germline loops: CDR1 LGHDT, CDR2 YNNKEL (reference sequence). Trimming pared 7 bases from V and 5 bases from J, leaving 11 bases between. CDR3: CASMGLQETQYF. DNA for the CDR3: TGTGCCAGCATGGGGCTTCAGGAGACCCAGTACTTC.

This clonotype was seen many times. The chain combines TRBV5-1 with TRBJ2-3, with TRBD2 matching 11 bases. The CDR3 contains 15 residues. V lost 4 bases, J lost 4 bases, and 5 bases stayed unmatched. Germline CDR1 SGHRS, CDR2 YFSETQ. The CDR3 region has the DNA TGCGCCAGCAGCGCTAGCGGGGGGCCCGCAGATACGCAGTATTTT. This encodes CASSASGGPADTQYF.

This clonotype was seen repeatedly, ten times or more. The chain couples TRBV20-1 to TRBJ2-6; 10 bases agree with TRBD2. This CDR3 is built from 17 residues. Germline V CDR1 and CDR2: DFQATT, SNEGSKA (reference sequence). V shed 6 bases and J 0 bases; nucleotides not matched to a gene: 8. Written as DNA, the CDR3 is TGCAGTGCCAAAGGACTAGCGGAAGTCTCTGGGGCCAACGTCCTGACTTTC. Residues: CSAKGLAEVSGANVLTF.

Many counts were recorded for this clonotype. V and J are TRBV20-1 and TRBJ2-1; D remains ambiguous. The ends were cut back, 6 bases at V and 3 bases at J, with 12 bases in the middle. The CDR3 loop spans 13 amino acids. Germline CDR1 is DFQATT and CDR2 is SNEGSKA (reference sequence). CDR3 sequence (DNA): TGCAGTGCCACTTCTCCTAACTACAATGAGCAGTTCTTC. Translation gives CSATSPNYNEQFF.

This clonotype was observed at least ten times. The rearrangement joins TRBV5-1 to TRBJ2-7, with TRBD2 matching over 12 bases. Germline CDR1 is SGHRS and CDR2 is YFSETQ. The CDR3 has 15 amino acids. J gave up 6 bases and V 0 bases, and 4 bases lay outside the gene matches. The CDR3 spells CASSLGLAGASEQYF. In nucleotides, the CDR3 is TGCGCCAGCAGCTTGGGACTAGCGGGGGCGAGCGAGCAGTACTTC.

The sample holds many counts of this clonotype. The chain links TRBV6-2 or TRBV6-3 to TRBJ2-7; TRBD1 matches at 8 bases. The V gene end was trimmed by 5 bases and the J gene end by 0 bases; junction bases not matched to a gene: 9. CDR1 and CDR2 from the germline V gene are MNHEY and SVGEGT. The CDR3 runs to 16 residues. CDR3 coding DNA: TGTGCCAGCAGTCTACGACAGGGGAGTCCCTCCTACGAGCAGTACTTC. It specifies CASSLRQGSPSYEQYF.

Ten or more counts support this clonotype. This chain uses TRBV6-1 with TRBJ1-2; 7 bases are a match to TRBD1. This CDR3 has 15 amino acids. V shed 7 bases and J 4 bases; nucleotides not matched to a gene: 12. Germline CDR1 MNHNS, CDR2 SASEGT. As DNA, the CDR3 is TGTGCCAGCACTGAGGGACAGATATACTTCTATGGCTACACCTTC. Protein product: CASTEGQIYFYGYTF.

In its sample, this clonotype was seen many times. The V gene is TRBV6-5, the J gene TRBJ1-2; tentatively, D is TRBD1 (5 bases). The V end was cut by 2 bases, the J end by 2 bases, with 15 bases between. The CDR3 consists of 16 residues. Germline assignment: CDR1 MNHEY and CDR2 SVGAGI. The CDR3 coding sequence is TGTGCCAGCAGTTACAGAACTTCGACAGTGAACTATGGCTACACCTTC. It specifies CASSYRTSTVNYGYTF.